The 2 T cell receptor beta chains in this list originate from one sample, sequenced in a study of T cell changes during pregnancy in multiple sclerosis. Profiling relied on immunoSEQ multiplex PCR, and the TCRdb table lists in-frame clones only, not all of them. The data hold fewer than 30,000 clones, with about nine tenths observed a single time. The sequencing used CD8+ T cells from peripheral blood mononuclear cells, collected in the second trimester of pregnancy. The receptors shown here come from a female donor with multiple sclerosis, enrolled in a pregnancy study.

In DNA, the CDR3 is TGTGCCAGCAGTTACGGACAGAACTATGGCTACACCTTC. Residues: CASSYGQNYGYTF. This chain connects TRBV27 to TRBJ1-2; D possibly corresponds to TRBD1 (6 bases). Germline CDR1 reads MNHEY; CDR2 reads SMNVEV (reference sequence). This CDR3 spans 13 amino acids. V gave up 4 bases and J gave up 2 bases, with 8 bases separating them.

The rearrangement links TRBV29-1 to TRBJ2-5; possibly TRBD2 for D (5 bases). The CDR3 covers 14 residues. Germline values: CDR1 SQVTM, CDR2 ANQGSEA. V gave up 2 bases and J gave up 5 bases, with 15 bases separating them. CDR3 sequence: CSVETGSSGETQYF. The CDR3 region has the DNA TGCAGCGTTGAAACGGGGTCGTCAGGCGAGACCCAGTACTTC.